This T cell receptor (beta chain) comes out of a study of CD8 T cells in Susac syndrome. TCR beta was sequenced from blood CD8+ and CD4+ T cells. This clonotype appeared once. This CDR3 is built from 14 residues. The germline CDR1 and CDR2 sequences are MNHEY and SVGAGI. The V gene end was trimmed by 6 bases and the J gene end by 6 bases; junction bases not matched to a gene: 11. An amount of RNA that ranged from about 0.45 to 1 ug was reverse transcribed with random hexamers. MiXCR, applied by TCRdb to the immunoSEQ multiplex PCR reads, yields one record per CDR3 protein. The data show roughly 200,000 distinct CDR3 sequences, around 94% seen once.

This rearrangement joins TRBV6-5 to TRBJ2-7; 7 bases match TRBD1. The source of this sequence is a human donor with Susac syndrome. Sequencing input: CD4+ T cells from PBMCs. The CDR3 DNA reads TGTGCCAGCAGGGGGGACAGATGGAGCGGCGAGCAGTACTTC. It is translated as CASRGDRWSGEQYF.